There are a few counts of the clone carrying this T cell receptor beta chain. Antigen specificity is unknown. The sample originates from a study of a mutant IDH1 vaccine in newly diagnosed glioma. The table came from immunoSEQ multiplex PCR; TCRdb's copy has only in-frame clones and leaves some out. The sample shows almost 85,000 clones, 75% to 85% of them seen only once. Time point described: week 23, last vaccination. Every vaccine dose comprised 300 ug of mutant IDH1 20-mer peptide plus topical imiquimod. The study enrolled donors with new WHO grade 3 or 4 IDH1-mutant, ATRX-lost astrocytomas. Germline CDR1 SQVTM, CDR2 ANQGSEA. The CDR3 is 14 amino acids. With 6 bases clipped from V and 2 bases from J, the junction kept 4 bases outside the gene matches.

Specimen: PBMCs, collected from a glioma patient whose treatment included an IDH1 peptide vaccine. The receptor was isolated from a young man with glioma. Some clones in this sample may be carry-over from other donors' samples. The chain links TRBV29-1 to TRBJ1-1, with 12 bases matching TRBD1. CDR3: CSVGQGAANTEAFF. The CDR3 DNA sequence: TGCAGCGTGGGACAGGGGGCGGCAAACACTGAAGCTTTCTTT.